A single sample gave rise to the 19 T cell receptor beta chains below, sequenced in a study of control samples from healthy donors and cancer patients. Measured with immunoSEQ multiplex PCR; TCRdb has only the in-frame clones, and not every one. The table shows some 130,000 clones, with about 95% occurring only once. Specimen: blood. The receptors shown here come from a man younger than 40 in good health.

The rearrangement links TRBV7-8 to TRBJ2-3; D is unclear. The CDR3 contains 13 residues. Trimming cost V 2 bases and J 2 bases, with 5 bases left between them. Germline V gene lookup returns CDR1 SGHVS and CDR2 FQNEAQ. In nucleotides, the CDR3 is TGTGCCAGCAGCTTATTGACCACAGATACGCAGTATTTT. Translating gives CASSLLTTDTQYF. The full variable domain, its missing parts supplied by reference TRBV7-8 and TRBJ2-3, is GAGVSQSPRYKVAKRGQDVALRCDPISGHVSLFWYQQALGQGPEFLTYFQNEAQLDKSGLPSDRFFAERPEGSVSTLKIQRTQQEDSAVYLCASSLLTTDTQYFGPGTRLTVL.

This clone was seen a single time. The CDR3 reads CASSAGTGGSYEQYF. The CDR3 DNA reads TGTGCCAGCAGCGCCGGGACAGGGGGTTCCTACGAGCAGTACTTC. The V call is TRBV3-1 (or the pseudogene TRBV3-2), the J call TRBJ2-7, with 11 bases matching TRBD1. Germline V CDR1 and CDR2: LGHDT, YNNKEL (reference sequence). CDR3 size: 15 residues. The junction had 4 bases not matched to a gene; V was cut back by 5 bases and J by 1 base.

The V call is TRBV4-1, the J call TRBJ1-5; the D is unclear. This CDR3 region has 13 residues. Germline lookup yields CDR1 MGHRA and CDR2 YSYEKL. Trimming shortened V by 0 bases and J by 7 bases, and 7 bases separated the two germline ends. This chain's CDR3 is CASSQDIRQPQHF. CDR3 nucleotide sequence: TGCGCCAGCAGCCAAGATATACGACAGCCCCAGCATTTT.

The V and J genes are TRBV3-1 (or the pseudogene TRBV3-2) and TRBJ1-2; D is uncertain. Germline loops: CDR1 LGHDT, CDR2 YNNKEL (reference sequence). The length of the CDR3 is 14 residues. V lost 1 base and J 1 base, leaving 7 bases between the germline ends. The DNA of the CDR3 is TGTGCCAGCAGCCAAGTTTTGGGTAACTATGGCTACACCTTC. Its translation is CASSQVLGNYGYTF.

V and J are TRBV6-5 and TRBJ1-2; D not certain. Per the germline V gene, CDR1 is MNHEY and CDR2 is SVGAGI. The CDR3 extends over 14 amino acids. V shed 0 bases and J shed 6 bases, with 11 bases lying between them. In DNA form, the CDR3 reads TGTGCCAGCAGTTACTCGGCTGGGCTTAATGGCTACACCTTC. Amino acid sequence: CASSYSAGLNGYTF.

The chain employs TRBV6-5 and TRBJ1-6; 9 nucleotides agree with TRBD1. The V segment lost 6 bases and the J segment 8 bases; nucleotides outside the gene matches: 8. The CDR3 length is 15 residues. The germline gives CDR1 MNHEY, CDR2 SVGAGI. CDR3 coding DNA: TGTGCCAGCAGGCTCAACAGGGGGCGGGATTCACCCCTCCACTTT. Its translation: CASRLNRGRDSPLHF.

This rearrangement joins TRBV4-2 to TRBJ1-1, with 7 bases lining up with TRBD1. The CDR3 is 14 amino acids. Germline CDR1 LGHNA, CDR2 YNFKEQ. Unmatched junction bases numbered 4, after V lost 4 bases and J lost 2 bases. In nucleotides, the CDR3 is TGTGCCAGCAGCCTAACAGGGGACAACACTGAAGCTTTCTTT. It translates to CASSLTGDNTEAFF.

V and J are TRBV2 and TRBJ2-2; D unclear. With 7 bases removed from V and 7 bases from J, the gap between germline ends came to 7 bases. Germline-derived CDR1 and CDR2 are SNHLY and FYNNEI. The CDR3 loop spans 11 amino acids. CDR3: CASMRVGELFF. The DNA of the CDR3 is TGTGCCAGCATGCGAGTCGGGGAGCTGTTTTTT.

The chain links TRBV5-1 to TRBJ2-3, with 7 nucleotides matching TRBD2. Germline V gives CDR1 SGHRS, CDR2 YFSETQ. This CDR3 is built from 14 residues. V was clipped by 2 bases and J by 2 bases; unmatched bases: 2. For the CDR3, the DNA is TGCGCCAGCAGCTTTGGGGGGGACACAGATACGCAGTATTTT. It yields the protein CASSFGGDTDTQYF.

The chain couples TRBV19 to TRBJ2-7; no clear D gene. This CDR3 is built from 12 residues. Trimming took 5 bases from V and 2 from J, leaving 7 bases between them. Per the germline V gene, CDR1 is LNHDA and CDR2 is SQIVND (reference sequence). The CDR3 nucleotides are TGTGCCAGTAGTTACGGGCCCTACGAGCAGTACTTC. It is translated as CASSYGPYEQYF.

This chain uses TRBV29-1 with TRBJ1-2; D ambiguous. Germline CDR1 SQVTM, CDR2 ANQGSEA. The V and J ends lost 0 bases and 2 bases respectively, with 16 bases between them. The CDR3 runs to 16 residues. The CDR3 sequence is CSVEEENSRRNYGYTF. DNA for the CDR3: TGCAGCGTTGAAGAGGAGAACAGCCGAAGGAACTATGGCTACACCTTC.

The chain joins TRBV29-1 to TRBJ1-2; D remains unclear. Trimming took off 5 bases at V and 0 bases at J, with 10 bases between the two ends. Germline V CDR1 and CDR2: SQVTM, ANQGSEA. The CDR3 sequence is 13 residues long. CDR3 DNA sequence: TGCAGCGTTCTTGAGGAAGCTAACTATGGCTACACCTTC. This gives the protein CSVLEEANYGYTF.

This clone was observed a handful of times. This sequence joins TRBV7-9 and TRBJ1-4; D may be TRBD1 (6 bases). CDR1 and CDR2 (germline): SEHNR, FQNEAQ (reference sequence). The CDR3 sequence is 15 residues long. V was pared by 7 bases and J by 6 bases, with 18 bases between. The CDR3 loop reads CASTPGRGADEKLFF. The CDR3 DNA reads TGTGCCAGCACCCCGGGCCGGGGGGCAGATGAAAAACTGTTTTTT.

This clone was observed many times. The chain carries TRBV6-2 or TRBV6-3 and TRBJ1-5; no firm D call. This CDR3 spans 14 amino acids. From germline, CDR1 is MNHEY and CDR2 SVGEGT. V was cut by 4 bases and J by 6 bases, with 13 bases left in between. The CDR3 nucleotides are TGTGCCAGCAGTTTGGACTCGGCAGCTCAGCCCCAGCATTTT. It translates to CASSLDSAAQPQHF.

The rearrangement uses TRBV12-3 or TRBV12-4 and TRBJ1-2; D is perhaps TRBD1 (5 bases). With 6 bases removed from V and 5 bases from J, the gap between germline ends came to 13 bases. The CDR3 extends over 13 amino acids. The CDR3 sequence is CASSNRFLYGYTF. The CDR3 nucleotides are TGTGCCAGCAGCAACAGGTTTTTGTATGGCTACACCTTC.

The chain carries TRBV7-2 and TRBJ1-1; TRBD1 is a possible D gene (5 bases). This CDR3 comprises 14 residues. Trimming took 3 bases from V and 4 from J, leaving 12 bases between them. Looked up from germline, CDR1 is SGHTA and CDR2 is FQGNSA. DNA for the CDR3: TGTGCCAGCAGCTTCGGGGGTGCAGGCACTGAAGCTTTCTTT. Its protein product is CASSFGGAGTEAFF. The variable domain in full, completed from reference TRBV7-2 and TRBJ1-1, reads GAGVSQSPSNKVTEKGKDVELRCDPISGHTALYWYRQSLGQGLEFLIYFQGNSAPDKSGLPSDRFSAERTGGSVSTLTIQRTQQEDSAVYLCASSFGGAGTEAFFGQGTRLTVV.

The J gene is TRBJ2-7, the V gene TRBV18; tentatively, D is TRBD1 (5 bases). Looked up from germline, CDR1 is KGHSH and CDR2 is LQKENI. V was pared by 2 bases and J by 6 bases, with 17 bases between. The CDR3 has 15 amino acids. The CDR3 DNA is TGTGCCAGCTCACCAGGACAATCCCTCCTTACCGAGCAGTACTTC. Protein sequence: CASSPGQSLLTEQYF.

The chain employs TRBV19 and TRBJ2-1; 11 nucleotides match TRBD2. The CDR3 totals 13 residues. With 10 bases clipped from V and 13 bases from J, the junction kept 12 bases outside the gene matches. Looked up from germline, CDR1 is LNHDA and CDR2 is SQIVND (reference sequence). The CDR3 region is CATNSGGAPEQFF. The CDR3 region has the DNA TGTGCCACGAATAGCGGGGGGGCCCCGGAACAGTTCTTC.

V gene TRBV27 combines with J gene TRBJ2-7, with D perhaps TRBD1 (5 bases). Germline V CDR1 and CDR2: MNHEY, SMNVEV (reference sequence). CDR3 length: 16 amino acids. Trimming stripped 8 bases from V and 2 bases from J, with 22 bases between. DNA for the CDR3: TGTGCCAGCCGGACCTCTTCGGTGGGGCTTACCTACGAGCAGTACTTC. Protein sequence: CASRTSSVGLTYEQYF.